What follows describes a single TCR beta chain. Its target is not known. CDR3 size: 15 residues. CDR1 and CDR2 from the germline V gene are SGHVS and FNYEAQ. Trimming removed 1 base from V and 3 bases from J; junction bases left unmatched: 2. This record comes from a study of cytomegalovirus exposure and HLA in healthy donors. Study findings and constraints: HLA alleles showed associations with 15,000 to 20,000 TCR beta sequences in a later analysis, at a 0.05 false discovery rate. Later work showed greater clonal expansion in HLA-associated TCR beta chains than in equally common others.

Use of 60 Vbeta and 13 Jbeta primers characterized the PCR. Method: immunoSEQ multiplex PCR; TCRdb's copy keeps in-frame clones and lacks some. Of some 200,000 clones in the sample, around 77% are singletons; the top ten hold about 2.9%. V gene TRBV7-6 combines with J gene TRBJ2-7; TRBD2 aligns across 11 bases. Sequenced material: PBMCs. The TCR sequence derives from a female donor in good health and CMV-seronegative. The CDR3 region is CASSLGTSGLYEQYF. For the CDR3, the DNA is TGTGCCAGCAGCTTAGGGACTAGCGGGCTCTACGAGCAGTACTTC.